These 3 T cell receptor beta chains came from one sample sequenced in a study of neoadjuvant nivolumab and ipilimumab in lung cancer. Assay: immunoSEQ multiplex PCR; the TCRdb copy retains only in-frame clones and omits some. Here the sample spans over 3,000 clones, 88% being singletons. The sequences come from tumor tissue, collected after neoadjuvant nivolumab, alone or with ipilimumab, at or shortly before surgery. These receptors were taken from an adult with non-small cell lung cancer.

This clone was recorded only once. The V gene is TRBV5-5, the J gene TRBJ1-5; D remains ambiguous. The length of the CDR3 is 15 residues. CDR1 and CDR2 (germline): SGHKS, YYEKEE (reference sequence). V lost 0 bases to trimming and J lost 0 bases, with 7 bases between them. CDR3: CASSLGPYSNQPQHF. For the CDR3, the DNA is TGTGCCAGCAGCTTGGGACCTTATAGCAATCAGCCCCAGCATTTT.

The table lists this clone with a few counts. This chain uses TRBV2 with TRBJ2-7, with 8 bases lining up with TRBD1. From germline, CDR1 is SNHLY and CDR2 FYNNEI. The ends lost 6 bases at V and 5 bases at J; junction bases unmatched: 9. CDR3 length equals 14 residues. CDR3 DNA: TGTGCCAGCAGGGAGAGGACAGGGCAAAACGAGCAGTACTTC. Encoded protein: CASRERTGQNEQYF.

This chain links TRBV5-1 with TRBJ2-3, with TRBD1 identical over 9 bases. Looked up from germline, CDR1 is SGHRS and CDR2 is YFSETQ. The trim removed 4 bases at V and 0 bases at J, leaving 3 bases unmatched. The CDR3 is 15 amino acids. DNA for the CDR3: TGCGCCAGCAGCATACAGGGGGCCAGCACAGATACGCAGTATTTT. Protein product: CASSIQGASTDTQYF.